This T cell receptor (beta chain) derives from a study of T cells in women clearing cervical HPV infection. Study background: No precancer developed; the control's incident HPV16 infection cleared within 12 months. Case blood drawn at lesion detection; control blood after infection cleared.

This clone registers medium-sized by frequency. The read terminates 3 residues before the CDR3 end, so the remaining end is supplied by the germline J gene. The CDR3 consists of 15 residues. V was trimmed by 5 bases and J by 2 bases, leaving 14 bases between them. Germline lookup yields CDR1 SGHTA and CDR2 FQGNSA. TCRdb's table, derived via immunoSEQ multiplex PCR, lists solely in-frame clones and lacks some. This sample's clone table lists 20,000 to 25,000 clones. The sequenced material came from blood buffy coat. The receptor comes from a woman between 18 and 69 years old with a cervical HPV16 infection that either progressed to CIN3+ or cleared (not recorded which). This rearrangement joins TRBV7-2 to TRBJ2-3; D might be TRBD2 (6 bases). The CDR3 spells CASSPGLLTTDTQYF. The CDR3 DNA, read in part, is TGTGCCAGCAGCCCCGGACTACTAACCACAGATACG.